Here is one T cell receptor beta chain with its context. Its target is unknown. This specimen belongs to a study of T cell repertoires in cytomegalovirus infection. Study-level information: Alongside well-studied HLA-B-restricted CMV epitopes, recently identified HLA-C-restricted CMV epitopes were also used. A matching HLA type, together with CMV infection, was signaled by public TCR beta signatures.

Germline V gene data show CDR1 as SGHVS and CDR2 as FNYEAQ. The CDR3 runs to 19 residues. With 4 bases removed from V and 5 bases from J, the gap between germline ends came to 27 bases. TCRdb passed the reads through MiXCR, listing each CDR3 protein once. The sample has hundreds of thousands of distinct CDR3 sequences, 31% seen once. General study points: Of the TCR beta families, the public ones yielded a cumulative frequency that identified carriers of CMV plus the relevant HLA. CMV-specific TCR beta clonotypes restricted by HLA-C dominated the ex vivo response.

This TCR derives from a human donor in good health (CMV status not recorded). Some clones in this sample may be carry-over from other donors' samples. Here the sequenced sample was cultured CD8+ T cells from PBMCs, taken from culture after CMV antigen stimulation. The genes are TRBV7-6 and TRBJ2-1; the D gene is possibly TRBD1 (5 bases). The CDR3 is CASSSLADTMLNSHNEQFF. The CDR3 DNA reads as TGTGCCAGCAGCTCGCTTGCGGACACTATGTTAAACTCTCACAATGAGCAGTTCTTC.